Below, 11 T cell receptor beta chains from the same sample are listed, as sequenced in a study of T-cell reconstitution after alpha-beta-depleted transplantation in children (dated by TCRdb to between 2015 and 2016). This specimen's time point label, per the study, means: day 60 (about 2 months) after transplantation. The intended sense of this specimen's treatment or condition label: allogeneic hematopoietic cell transplantation with graft depleted of TCRalphabeta T cells and CD19 B cells. The method was PCR. The instrument was an Illumina HiSeq 2500. TCR libraries were prepared with molecular barcoding, using unique molecular identifiers to normalize TCRbeta repertoire quantification. TCRdb applied fastp at Q25 and MiXCR to the public reads, then kept only in-frame beta chains. Entries that share a CDR3 protein sequence are merged under the most common genes and DNA. This sample gives under 6,500 distinct CDR3 sequences in total; around 15% of them show up just once. Around 12% of the sample belongs to the ten largest clones.

The sample was PBMCs, mostly from graft donor cells, taken 60 days after TCRalphabeta/CD19-depleted stem cell transplant. The receptors were gathered from a male patient aged 10-17 years who had a stem cell transplant for acute myeloid leukemia, so the T cells may come from the graft donor.

This chain uses TRBV7-3 with TRBJ2-1, with no clear D. The CDR3 loop spans 17 amino acids. Trimming left V 2 bases short and J 0 bases short, with 14 bases between. The germline gives CDR1 SGHTA, CDR2 FQGTGA. CDR3 in amino acids: CASSLYTPVSSYNEQFF. In DNA form, the CDR3 reads TGTGCCAGCAGCTTATACACGCCCGTTAGCTCCTACAATGAGCAGTTCTTC.

In this sample, this clonotype is medium-sized. The chain joins TRBV29-1 to TRBJ2-1, with TRBD2 matching 9 bases. V shed 0 bases and J 0 bases; nucleotides not matched to a gene: 3. Germline V gene data show CDR1 as SQVTM and CDR2 as ANQGSEA. The CDR3 runs 16 residues. CDR3 loop: CSVEDRLAASYNEQFF. CDR3 DNA sequence: TGCAGCGTTGAAGATAGACTAGCGGCCTCCTACAATGAGCAGTTCTTC.

This chain links TRBV7-9 with TRBJ2-1; a possible D gene is TRBD2 (6 bases). The CDR3 runs to 13 residues. V was trimmed by 6 bases and J by 8 bases, leaving 14 bases between them. The germline gives CDR1 SEHNR, CDR2 FQNEAQ (reference sequence). The CDR3 is CASSQLWGDEQFF. The CDR3 DNA follows: TGTGCCAGCAGTCAGCTCTGGGGGGATGAGCAGTTCTTC.

This clonotype was seen only a few times. This rearrangement joins TRBV7-3 to TRBJ2-1; no reliable D call. This CDR3 has 13 amino acids. With 3 bases removed from V and 5 bases from J, the gap between germline ends came to 8 bases. Germline values: CDR1 SGHTA, CDR2 FQGTGA. The DNA for the CDR3 is TGTGCCAGCAGCTTGGGCGCCGACAATGAGCAGTTCTTC. Its translation is CASSLGADNEQFF.

As to this clonotype: One base away lies a much larger clone, so this may be a sequencing read error. The chain uses TRBV20-1 and TRBJ2-1; 13 bases match TRBD2. Per germline, CDR1 DFQATT and CDR2 SNEGSKA (reference sequence). The CDR3 runs to 15 residues. Here the CDR3 DNA reads TGCAGTGCCAGAGGACTAGCGGGAGTGCGGAATGAGCAGTTCTTC. It is translated as CSARGLAGVRNEQFF.

The chain employs TRBV7-2 and TRBJ2-6; the D gene is possibly TRBD2 (6 bases). V was shortened by 3 bases and J by 2 bases, with 29 bases between the two germline ends. This CDR3 contains 22 residues. CDR1 and CDR2 (germline): SGHTA, FQGNSA. The CDR3 DNA sequence: TGTGCCAGCAGCTTCTTAAATTCCCGGGACTCCTTGAGCTGGACTGGGGCCAACGTCCTGACTTTC. Translated, it gives CASSFLNSRDSLSWTGANVLTF.

The chain links TRBV5-1 to TRBJ1-2, with TRBD1 matching over 7 bases. Germline lookup yields CDR1 SGHRS and CDR2 YFSETQ. The V segment lost 3 bases and the J segment 4 bases; nucleotides outside the gene matches: 9. The CDR3 is made up of 15 amino acids. CDR3 DNA: TGCGCCAGCAGCTGGAACTCGGGACAGCTCTATGGCTACACCTTC. Its translation: CASSWNSGQLYGYTF.

This clonotype occurred a few times. The CDR3 reads CASSGLAQETQYF. CDR3 coding DNA: TGTGCCAGCAGCGGACTAGCGCAAGAGACCCAGTACTTC. The chain joins TRBV28 to TRBJ2-5; 9 nucleotides agree with TRBD2. J gave up 2 bases and V 6 bases, and 1 base lay outside the gene matches. The germline V gene has CDR1 MDHEN and CDR2 SYDVKM. The CDR3 loop spans 13 amino acids.

This clonotype came up a few times. The conserved phenylalanine or tryptophan normally closing the CDR3 is absent here, so this likely arose from a read error. The chain carries TRBV28 and TRBJ1-2, with 9 bases identical to TRBD1. Germline lookup yields CDR1 MDHEN and CDR2 SYDVKM. The CDR3 is 15 residues long. J was trimmed by 8 bases and V by 2 bases; bases with no gene match: 9. The CDR3 DNA is TGTGCCAGCAGTTTAGACTGGACAGGGGAAAGAGGCTACACCTCC. Amino acid sequence: CASSLDWTGERGYTS.

By proportion, this clonotype is medium-sized. V and J are TRBV29-1 and TRBJ2-1, with 7 bases aligning to TRBD2. Unmatched junction bases numbered 3, after V lost 3 bases and J lost 1 base. This CDR3 is 14 amino acids long. Germline assignment: CDR1 SQVTM and CDR2 ANQGSEA. CDR3 residues: CSVEGGKSYNEQFF. In nucleotides, the CDR3 is TGCAGCGTTGAGGGGGGGAAGTCCTACAATGAGCAGTTCTTC.

This clonotype ranks as medium-sized (0.01 to 0.1%). This chain links TRBV6-2 or TRBV6-3 with TRBJ1-5; D gene ambiguous. Germline V gene lookup returns CDR1 MNHEY and CDR2 SVGEGT. V lost 2 bases, J lost 3 bases, and 11 bases lay in between. This CDR3 spans 15 amino acids. CDR3 nucleotides: TGTGCCAGCAGTTACGGAGGGATCTCCAATCAGCCCCAGCATTTT. This sequence encodes CASSYGGISNQPQHF.